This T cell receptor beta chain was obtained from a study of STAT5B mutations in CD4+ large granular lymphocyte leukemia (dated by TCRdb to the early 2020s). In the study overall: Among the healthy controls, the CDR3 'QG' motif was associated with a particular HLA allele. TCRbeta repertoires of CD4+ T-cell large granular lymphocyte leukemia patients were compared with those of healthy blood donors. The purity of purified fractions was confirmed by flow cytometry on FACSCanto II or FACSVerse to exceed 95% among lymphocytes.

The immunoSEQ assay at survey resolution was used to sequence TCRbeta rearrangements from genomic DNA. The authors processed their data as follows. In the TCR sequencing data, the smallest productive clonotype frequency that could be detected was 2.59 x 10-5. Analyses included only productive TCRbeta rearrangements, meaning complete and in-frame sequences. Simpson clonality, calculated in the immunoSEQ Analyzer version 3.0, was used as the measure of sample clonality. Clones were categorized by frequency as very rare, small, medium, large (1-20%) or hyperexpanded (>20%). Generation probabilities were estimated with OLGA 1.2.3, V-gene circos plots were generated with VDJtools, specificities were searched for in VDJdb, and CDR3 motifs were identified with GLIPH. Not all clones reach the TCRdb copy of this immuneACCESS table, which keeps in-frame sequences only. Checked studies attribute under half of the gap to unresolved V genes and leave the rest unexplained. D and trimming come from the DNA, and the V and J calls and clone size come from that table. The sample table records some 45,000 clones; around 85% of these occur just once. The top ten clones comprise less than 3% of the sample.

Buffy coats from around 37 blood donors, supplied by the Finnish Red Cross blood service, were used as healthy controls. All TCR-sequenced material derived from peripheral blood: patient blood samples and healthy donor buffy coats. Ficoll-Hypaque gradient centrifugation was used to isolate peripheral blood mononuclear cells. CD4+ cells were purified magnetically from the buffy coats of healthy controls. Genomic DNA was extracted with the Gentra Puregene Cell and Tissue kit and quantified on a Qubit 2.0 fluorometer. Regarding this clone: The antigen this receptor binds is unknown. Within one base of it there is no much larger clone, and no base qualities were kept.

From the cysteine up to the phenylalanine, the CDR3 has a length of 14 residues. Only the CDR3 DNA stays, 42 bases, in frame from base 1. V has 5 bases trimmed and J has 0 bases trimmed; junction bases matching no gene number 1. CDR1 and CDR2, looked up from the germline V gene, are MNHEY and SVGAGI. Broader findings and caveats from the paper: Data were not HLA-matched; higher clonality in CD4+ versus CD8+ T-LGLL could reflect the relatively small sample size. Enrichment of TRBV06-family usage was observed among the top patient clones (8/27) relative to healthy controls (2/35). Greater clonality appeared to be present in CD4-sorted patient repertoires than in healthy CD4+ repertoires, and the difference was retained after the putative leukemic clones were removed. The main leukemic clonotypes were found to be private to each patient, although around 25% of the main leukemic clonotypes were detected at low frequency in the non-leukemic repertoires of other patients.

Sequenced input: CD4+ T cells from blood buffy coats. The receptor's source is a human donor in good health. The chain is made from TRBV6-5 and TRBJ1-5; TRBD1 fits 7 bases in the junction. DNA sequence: TGTGCCAGCAGTCCAGGGGGTAGCAATCAGCCCCAGCATTTT. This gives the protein CASSPGGSNQPQHF.